Presented here are 27 T cell receptor beta chains from one specimen sequenced in a study of T-cell reconstitution after alpha-beta-depleted transplantation in children. Unique molecular identifiers featured in how the TCRbeta library was prepared. TCRdb ran MiXCR on the PCR reads and lists one entry per CDR3 protein. The sample lists around 300,000 distinct CDR3 sequences, around 9.1% seen once, with roughly 7% in the top ten. The sample in question was PBMCs, obtained before TCRalphabeta/CD19-depleted stem cell transplant. Source of these receptors: a boy under two years old with acute myeloid leukemia, due to receive a stem cell transplant.

The sample holds many counts of this clonotype. This chain joins TRBV5-1 and TRBJ2-7, with 7 bases identical to TRBD1. The germline V gene has CDR1 SGHRS and CDR2 YFSETQ. V lost 4 bases to trimming and J lost 0 bases; unmatched junction nucleotides: 4. CDR3 length equals 14 residues. The DNA for the CDR3 is TGCGCCAGCAGCCCGGGACAGAGCTCCTACGAGCAGTACTTC. It specifies CASSPGQSSYEQYF.

Many counts were recorded for this clonotype. V and J are TRBV13 and TRBJ2-7, with TRBD1 identical over 8 bases. The CDR3 is 18 residues long. Germline CDR1 is PRHDT and CDR2 is FYEKMQ (reference sequence). Trimming removed 0 bases from V and 0 bases from J; junction bases left unmatched: 10. CDR3 bases: TGTGCCAGCAGCTTAGGTAGACGGACAGGGCAGAGCTCCTACGAGCAGTACTTC. Amino acid sequence: CASSLGRRTGQSSYEQYF.

This clonotype was recorded at least ten times. V gene TRBV7-2 combines with J gene TRBJ2-7; 8 positions agree with TRBD1. This CDR3 comprises 15 residues. V dropped 5 bases and J dropped 0; count of bases not matched to a gene: 6. Germline V lookup: CDR1 SGHTA, CDR2 FQGNSA. The CDR3 loop reads CASSPGQGYSYEQYF. DNA for the CDR3: TGTGCCAGCAGCCCTGGACAGGGTTACTCCTACGAGCAGTACTTC. Together with reference TRBV7-2 and TRBJ2-7, the CDR3 gives the full variable domain: GAGVSQSPSNKVTEKGKDVELRCDPISGHTALYWYRQSLGQGLEFLIYFQGNSAPDKSGLPSDRFSAERTGGSVSTLTIQRTQQEDSAVYLCASSPGQGYSYEQYFGPGTRLTVT.

This clonotype was recorded many times. This chain connects TRBV7-2 to TRBJ2-7; 10 bases are shared with TRBD2. With 5 bases clipped from V and 3 bases from J, the junction kept 7 bases outside the gene matches. The CDR3 runs 15 residues. Germline CDR1 reads SGHTA; CDR2 reads FQGNSA. Written as DNA, the CDR3 is TGTGCCAGCAGCGCCAGCGGGAGGGCCGTCTACGAGCAGTACTTC. This encodes CASSASGRAVYEQYF.

This clonotype was counted many times. The V and J genes are TRBV20-1 and TRBJ2-7; 8 nucleotides align to TRBD1. The CDR3 loop spans 15 amino acids. Germline loops: CDR1 DFQATT, CDR2 SNEGSKA (reference sequence). The ends lost 1 base at V and 2 bases at J; junction bases unmatched: 7. CDR3 nucleotides: TGCAGTGCTAGAGCCGCGACAGGGGTTCCCTACGAGCAGTACTTC. It codes for CSARAATGVPYEQYF.

In this sample, this clonotype turned up many times. The rearrangement uses TRBV2 and TRBJ2-1, with 9 positions matching TRBD1. Unmatched junction bases numbered 2, after V lost 5 bases and J lost 6 bases. The CDR3 loop spans 13 amino acids. Looked up from germline, CDR1 is SNHLY and CDR2 is FYNNEI. The CDR3 coding sequence is TGTGCCAGCAGTAGGGACAGGGCCAATGAGCAGTTCTTC. As protein: CASSRDRANEQFF. Together with reference TRBV2 and TRBJ2-1, the CDR3 gives the full variable domain: EPEVTQTPSHQVTQMGQEVILRCVPISNHLYFYWYRQILGQKVEFLVSFYNNEISEKSEIFDDQFSVERPDGSNFTLKIRSTKLEDSAMYFCASSRDRANEQFFGPGTRLTVL.

As to this clonotype: Since a much larger clone is just one base distant, this may be a read error. The chain joins TRBV5-1 to TRBJ1-1; TRBD1 matches 10 bases. The CDR3 contains 14 residues. The ends lost 9 bases at V and 12 bases at J; junction bases unmatched: 17. Germline V gene sequence: CDR1 SGHRS, CDR2 YFSETQ. CDR3 region: CATSGTGDGRVSFF. The DNA of the CDR3 is TGCGCCACCTCCGGGACAGGGGACGGCAGGGTGTCTTTCTTT. The full variable domain, rest sourced from reference TRBV5-1 and TRBJ1-1, is KAGVTQTPRYLIKTRGQQVTLSCSPISGHRSVSWYQQTPGQGLQFLFEYFSETQRNKGNFPGRFSGRQFSNSRSEMNVSTLELGDSALYLCATSGTGDGRVSFFGQGTRLTVV.

This clonotype was observed many times. V usage is TRBV4-2 and J usage is TRBJ2-3, with TRBD2 matching 7 bases. Germline V gives CDR1 LGHNA, CDR2 YNFKEQ. This CDR3 is built from 17 residues. V lost 1 base, J lost 4 bases, and 11 bases stayed unmatched. CDR3: CASSQAPRENFADTQYF. The CDR3 DNA is TGTGCCAGCAGCCAAGCGCCGCGGGAGAACTTCGCAGATACGCAGTATTTT.

In this sample, this clonotype turned up many times. The V call is TRBV11-2, the J call TRBJ2-1, with D perhaps matching TRBD2 (5 bases). CDR1 and CDR2 (germline): SGHAT, FQNNGV. Trimming cost V 5 bases and J 10 bases, with 18 bases left between them. This CDR3 region has 14 residues. As DNA, the CDR3 is TGTGCCAGCAGCCCTCGGTATTTGCGGGTAGAGCAGTTCTTC. Encoded protein: CASSPRYLRVEQFF.

This clonotype has just a few counts. V gene TRBV28 combines with J gene TRBJ2-5; the match to TRBD1 covers 7 bases. Germline V gene lookup returns CDR1 MDHEN and CDR2 SYDVKM. Trimming removed 1 base from V and 2 bases from J; junction bases left unmatched: 4. This CDR3 has 15 residues. The CDR3: CASSLLGGWQETQYF. Written as DNA, the CDR3 is TGTGCCAGCAGTTTATTAGGGGGCTGGCAAGAGACCCAGTACTTC.

This clonotype was detected many times. The chain links TRBV7-6 to TRBJ2-2; D gene uncertain. The CDR3 contains 15 residues. The V end was cut by 2 bases, the J end by 1 base, with 8 bases between. Germline lookup yields CDR1 SGHVS and CDR2 FNYEAQ. The CDR3 region is CASSLMALNTGELFF. DNA for the CDR3: TGTGCCAGCAGCTTAATGGCTCTGAACACCGGGGAGCTGTTTTTT.

This clonotype was detected many times. V usage is TRBV7-3 and J usage is TRBJ2-3; D gene unclear. CDR1 and CDR2 from the germline V gene are SGHTA and FQGTGA. V was trimmed by 0 bases and J by 11 bases, leaving 9 bases between them. The length of the CDR3 is 12 residues. The CDR3 region has the DNA TGTGCCAGCAGCTTAACGGGGAAGGAGCAGTATTTT. This codes for CASSLTGKEQYF. Looking up the rest from reference TRBV7-3 and TRBJ2-3 gives the full variable domain: GAGVSQTPSNKVTEKGKYVELRCDPISGHTALYWYRQSLGQGPEFLIYFQGTGAADDSGLPNDRFFAVRPEGSVSTLKIQRTERGDSAVYLCASSLTGKEQYFGPGTRLTVL.

This clonotype has at least ten counts. J is TRBJ2-4 and V is TRBV28; D not resolved. CDR1 MDHEN and CDR2 SYDVKM come from the germline V gene. The CDR3 length is 15 residues. Between the trimmed V and J ends, which lost 5 bases and 2 bases, there was a span of 13 bases. The CDR3 DNA sequence: TGTGCCAGCAGTCCCTCTCAGATCACCAAAAACATTCAGTACTTC. Protein sequence: CASSPSQITKNIQYF.

The sample holds many counts of this clonotype. The CDR3 spells CASSQVAGGETQYF. CDR3 bases: TGTGCCAGCAGCCAAGTTGCGGGGGGAGAGACCCAGTACTTC. V and J are TRBV3-1 and TRBJ2-5; 8 positions match TRBD2. J gave up 4 bases and V 1 base, and 2 bases lay outside the gene matches. The CDR3 loop spans 14 amino acids. Per germline, CDR1 LGHDT and CDR2 YNNKEL (reference sequence).

V usage is TRBV7-2 and J usage is TRBJ1-2; a weak D match, TRBD1 (5 bases). V lost 1 base and J 7 bases, leaving 16 bases between the germline ends. Germline assignment: CDR1 SGHTA and CDR2 FQGNSA. This CDR3 region has 15 residues. CDR3 nucleotide sequence: TGTGCCAGCAGCTTAGGGGGCACAGGAGCTGGTGGCTACACCTTC. It is translated as CASSLGGTGAGGYTF.

The table lists this clonotype with many counts. The chain uses TRBV5-1 and TRBJ2-3, with 9 nucleotides matching TRBD2. J was trimmed by 0 bases and V by 4 bases; bases with no gene match: 6. The germline V gene has CDR1 SGHRS and CDR2 YFSETQ. The CDR3 runs to 16 residues. The CDR3 DNA is TGCGCCAGCAGCCCCAAGACTAGCGGAAGCACAGATACGCAGTATTTT. Protein sequence: CASSPKTSGSTDTQYF.

Many counts were recorded for this clonotype. The CDR3 is CSARMVSDSYNEQFF. DNA for the CDR3: TGCAGTGCCCGAATGGTTTCTGATTCCTACAATGAGCAGTTCTTC. The rearrangement links TRBV20-1 to TRBJ2-1; D is unclear. Germline assignment: CDR1 DFQATT and CDR2 SNEGSKA (reference sequence). This CDR3 has 15 residues. V dropped 6 bases and J dropped 1 base, with 16 bases sitting between them.

This clonotype was seen at least ten times. V usage is TRBV29-1 and J usage is TRBJ2-7, with 8 positions matching TRBD1. The CDR3 runs to 14 residues. Trimming at V came to 2 bases and at J to 4 bases, leaving 7 bases not matched to a gene. Germline V gene lookup returns CDR1 SQVTM and CDR2 ANQGSEA. CDR3 sequence: CSVERTGKPYEQYF. CDR3 coding DNA: TGCAGCGTTGAAAGGACAGGGAAGCCTTACGAGCAGTACTTC.

This clonotype came up many times. The genes are TRBV20-1 and TRBJ2-3, with 8 positions matching TRBD2. The CDR3 runs to 14 residues. CDR1 and CDR2 (germline): DFQATT, SNEGSKA (reference sequence). V trimming: 6 bases; J trimming: 4 bases; junction bases outside the gene matches: 9. CDR3 region: CSARRGGGADTQYF. The CDR3 DNA reads TGCAGTGCGCGTCGGGGGGGAGGGGCAGATACGCAGTATTTT.

V gene TRBV11-2 combines with J gene TRBJ2-3; D is undetermined. Germline V gene data show CDR1 as SGHAT and CDR2 as FQNNGV. Trimming stripped 1 base from V and 0 bases from J, with 17 bases between. The CDR3 totals 18 residues. The CDR3 nucleotides read TGTGCCAGCAGCTTAGGACCTATTGGGCCGAGTAGCACAGATACGCAGTATTTT. Residues: CASSLGPIGPSSTDTQYF. Filled out from reference TRBV11-2 and TRBJ2-3, the complete variable domain reads EAGVAQSPRYKIIEKRQSVAFWCNPISGHATLYWYQQILGQGPKLLIQFQNNGVVDDSQLPKDRFSAERLKGVDSTLKIQPAKLEDSAVYLCASSLGPIGPSSTDTQYFGPGTRLTVL.

This clonotype has ten or more counts. The rearrangement joins TRBV20-1 to TRBJ1-5; D ambiguous. Trimming removed 3 bases at V and 2 bases at J, with 8 bases between. CDR3 length: 13 amino acids. Germline V gene data show CDR1 as DFQATT and CDR2 as SNEGSKA (reference sequence). The CDR3 DNA reads TGCAGTGCTAGTGGGGATGGCAATCAGCCCCAGCATTTT. It translates to CSASGDGNQPQHF.

This clonotype was seen many times. The chain uses TRBV6-5 and TRBJ1-5, with D unclear. The CDR3 has 13 residues. Germline V gives CDR1 MNHEY, CDR2 SVGAGI. Trimming removed 2 bases from V and 5 bases from J, with 7 bases in between. The CDR3 region is CASSYRQYQPQHF. DNA for the CDR3: TGTGCCAGCAGTTACAGGCAATATCAGCCCCAGCATTTT.

This clonotype showed up many times. The chain couples TRBV6-2 or TRBV6-3 to TRBJ2-5; 11 bases fit TRBD2. The trim removed 0 bases at V and 2 bases at J, leaving 2 bases unmatched. Germline assignment: CDR1 MNHEY and CDR2 SVGEGT. CDR3 length equals 16 residues. DNA for the CDR3: TGTGCCAGCAGTTACTCCGCTAGCGGGGGGCAAGAGACCCAGTACTTC. Protein: CASSYSASGGQETQYF.

The chain recombines TRBV28 with TRBJ1-2; a weak D match, TRBD1 (6 bases). V was clipped by 5 bases and J by 4 bases, with 26 bases between them. The CDR3 covers 18 residues. Germline V gene data show CDR1 as MDHEN and CDR2 as SYDVKM. The CDR3 coding sequence is TGTGCCAGCAGTATATCGAGGGGGTTCTCCCTAATGTCCTATGGCTACACCTTC. It encodes CASSISRGFSLMSYGYTF.

This clonotype was observed at least ten times. The chain employs TRBV7-3 and TRBJ2-1, with D tentatively TRBD1 (6 bases). From germline, CDR1 is SGHTA and CDR2 FQGTGA. The CDR3 contains 13 residues. Between the trimmed V and J ends, which lost 4 bases and 6 bases, there was a span of 10 bases. In nucleotides, the CDR3 is TGTGCCAGCAGCTCCTCGACAGGCAATGAGCAGTTCTTC. The encoded protein is CASSSSTGNEQFF.

This clonotype has at least ten counts. This chain joins TRBV5-1 and TRBJ2-2; D is undetermined. V lost 0 bases to trimming and J lost 4 bases, with 7 bases between them. The CDR3 sequence is 14 residues long. Germline V gene data show CDR1 as SGHRS and CDR2 as YFSETQ. CDR3 sequence reads: CASSLGHPTGELFF. The DNA for the CDR3 is TGCGCCAGCAGCTTGGGGCACCCCACCGGGGAGCTGTTTTTT.

In its sample, this clonotype was seen many times. The rearrangement joins TRBV11-2 to TRBJ2-7; a possible D gene is TRBD1 (6 bases). V dropped 8 bases and J dropped 4 bases, with 18 bases sitting between them. Germline V gene sequence: CDR1 SGHAT, CDR2 FQNNGV. This CDR3 has 14 amino acids. The CDR3 coding sequence is TGTGCCAGCGGAGTTGGAGCAGGGGATTACGAGCAGTACTTC. Encoded protein: CASGVGAGDYEQYF.